Presented here are 5 T cell receptor beta chains from one specimen sequenced in a study of blood T cell repertoires in COVID-19. Repertoires were generated with immunoSEQ multiplex PCR, while TCRdb's copy carries only in-frame clones and drops some. The sample holds 250,000 to 300,000 clones, approximately 91% seen once. Sequencing was carried out using PBMCs or T cells enriched from blood (not recorded which). The receptors stem from a woman in her thirties or forties with acute COVID-19.

This clone occurred once. J is TRBJ2-3 and V is TRBV27, with 11 bases aligning to TRBD2. This CDR3 has 14 amino acids. With 7 bases clipped from V and 7 bases from J, the junction kept 7 bases outside the gene matches. CDR1 is MNHEY and CDR2 is SMNVEV in the germline V gene (reference sequence). The CDR3 bases are TGTGCCAGCACCCGTAGCGGGGGGGCGAATACGCAGTATTTT. It is translated as CASTRSGGANTQYF.

The genes are TRBV7-8 and TRBJ1-1; no clear D. The germline V and J ends were trimmed by 7 bases and 3 bases, with 15 bases remaining between them. The CDR3 totals 14 residues. The V gene's germline CDR1 is SGHVS and CDR2 FQNEAQ. This CDR3 is CASKGPGKYTEAFF. The DNA of the CDR3 is TGTGCCAGCAAAGGCCCGGGGAAGTACACTGAAGCTTTCTTT. The full variable domain, completed using reference TRBV7-8 and TRBJ1-1, is GAGVSQSPRYKVAKRGQDVALRCDPISGHVSLFWYQQALGQGPEFLTYFQNEAQLDKSGLPSDRFFAERPEGSVSTLKIQRTQQEDSAVYLCASKGPGKYTEAFFGQGTRLTVV.

The V and J genes are TRBV30 and TRBJ1-3; D is undetermined. Germline CDR1 GTSNPN, CDR2 SVGIG (reference sequence). This CDR3 spans 12 amino acids. The ends were cut back, 4 bases at V and 2 bases at J, with 6 bases in the middle. CDR3: CAWKGAGNTIYF. CDR3 nucleotides: TGTGCCTGGAAGGGAGCTGGAAACACCATATATTTT.

The rearrangement uses TRBV30 and TRBJ1-2; maybe TRBD1 (5 bases). Trimming stripped 3 bases from V and 4 bases from J, with 12 bases between. The CDR3 totals 13 residues. Germline assignment: CDR1 GTSNPN and CDR2 SVGIG (reference sequence). CDR3 sequence (DNA): TGTGCCTGGAGCCCGGGACTTAGCTATGGCTACACCTTC. Its protein product is CAWSPGLSYGYTF.

This sequence joins TRBV6-5 and TRBJ2-3, with D possibly TRBD2 on 5 matching bases. Germline-derived CDR1 and CDR2 are MNHEY and SVGAGI. This CDR3 has 13 amino acids. Trimming took 6 bases from V and 3 from J, leaving 10 bases between them. CDR3 amino acids: CASRPPGTDTQYF. The CDR3 nucleotides read TGTGCCAGCAGACCCCCGGGGACAGATACGCAGTATTTT.